Included here is one T cell receptor (beta chain) sequence, with context. Individual cDNA molecules received unique molecular identifiers in the library. TCRdb independently ran MiXCR on the 5' RACE reads; one entry per CDR3 protein. In the table there are over 95,000 distinct CDR3 sequences, approximately 20% of which are singletons. V gave up 7 bases and J gave up 3 bases; unmatched junction bases: 11. From germline, CDR1 is SNHLY and CDR2 FYNNEI. The CDR3 covers 15 residues. This specimen comes from a study of human T cells and chemical hapten exposure. Total RNA was extracted from unfractionated whole blood.

This receptor was obtained from a human donor in good health. This sequence joins TRBV2 and TRBJ2-7; 8 bases fit TRBD1. CDR3 in amino acids: CASTRNQGAVYEQYF. The CDR3 DNA reads as TGTGCCAGCACCCGAAATCAGGGGGCTGTCTACGAGCAGTACTTC.